This T cell receptor beta chain stems from a study of cytomegalovirus exposure and HLA in healthy donors. PCR employed 60 Vbeta and 13 Jbeta primers. Sequencing used immunoSEQ multiplex PCR; TCRdb keeps in-frame clones, though not all of them. In the table there are 150,000 to 200,000 clones, approximately 84% of which are singletons. Specimen: PBMCs. The source of this sequence is a boy aged 5-17 years in good health and CMV-seronegative.

CDR3 nucleotides: TGTGCCAGCAGTGAAGAGCGGGGGGGACCAGATACGCAGTATTTT. This translates into CASSEERGGPDTQYF. The rearrangement uses TRBV25-1 and TRBJ2-3; 10 positions agree with TRBD2. J was trimmed by 4 bases and V by 2 bases; bases with no gene match: 3. The CDR3 length is 15 residues. CDR1 and CDR2 from the germline V gene are MGHDK and SYGVNS.